A selection of T cell receptor beta chains follows, all from one sample in a study of response to subunit inactivated influenza vaccine. TCRdb used MiXCR to reprocess the RT-PCR reads, holding one entry per CDR3 protein. The sample gives approximately 700,000 distinct CDR3 sequences, around a sixth of which show up once; more than 9% is in the top ten. The sample was PBMCs from blood, taken less than 13 days after vaccination. The source of these receptors is a man between 50 and 59 years old who received an inactivated influenza vaccine. CDR3s include the opening cysteine and the closing phenylalanine or tryptophan. A D gene is named only where the DNA matches it firmly. Clone sizes are given selectively: once, few, many, or a class where the clone is expanded.

d_gene: NA; abundance: NA; v_gene: TRBV29-1; j_gene: TRBJ2-1; CDR3aa: CSVEEPGSSYNEQFF; CDR3nt: TGCAGCGTTGAAGAACCAGGGTCCTCCTACAATGAGCAGTTCTTC
d_gene: NA; abundance: many; v_gene: TRBV9; j_gene: TRBJ1-6; CDR3aa: CASSGGTYNSPLHF; CDR3nt: TGTGCCAGCAGCGGGGGAACCTATAATTCACCCCTCCACTTT
d_gene: NA; abundance: few; v_gene: TRBV20-1; j_gene: TRBJ1-2; CDR3aa: CSARTPGRNYGYTF; CDR3nt: TGCAGTGCTAGAACCCCCGGACGGAACTATGGCTACACCTTC
d_gene: NA; abundance: once; v_gene: TRBV18; j_gene: TRBJ1-5; CDR3aa: CASSPGGGGLIQPQHF; CDR3nt: TGTGCCAGCTCACCAGGGGGCGGGGGGCTAATTCAGCCCCAGCATTTT
d_gene: NA; abundance: NA; v_gene: TRBV12-3/TRBV12-4; j_gene: TRBJ1-1; CDR3aa: CASSWGRWAFF; CDR3nt: TGTGCCAGCAGTTGGGGGCGATGGGCTTTCTTT
d_gene: NA; abundance: NA; v_gene: TRBV20-1; j_gene: TRBJ1-5; CDR3aa: CCARDLTGTPSNQPQHF; CDR3nt: TGCTGTGCTAGAGATCTTACGGGGACACCGAGCAATCAGCCCCAGCATTTT
d_gene: NA; abundance: many; v_gene: TRBV6-2/TRBV6-3; j_gene: TRBJ2-1; CDR3aa: CASSYFNNEQFF; CDR3nt: TGTGCCAGCAGTTACTTCAACAATGAGCAGTTCTTC
d_gene: NA; abundance: NA; v_gene: TRBV6-1; j_gene: TRBJ2-3; CDR3aa: CASRVDAGSWTQYF; CDR3nt: TGTGCCAGCAGGGTGGACGCGGGATCATGGACGCAGTATTTT
d_gene: NA; abundance: few; v_gene: TRBV12-3/TRBV12-4; j_gene: TRBJ2-7; CDR3aa: CASSLEIQGPYEQYF; CDR3nt: TGTGCCAGCAGTTTAGAAATTCAGGGGCCCTACGAGCAGTACTTC
d_gene: TRBD2; abundance: NA; v_gene: TRBV20-1; j_gene: TRBJ2-1; CDR3aa: CSARDSTSGTFYNEQFF; CDR3nt: TGCAGTGCTAGAGACTCGACTAGCGGGACGTTCTACAATGAGCAGTTCTTC
d_gene: NA; abundance: few; v_gene: TRBV14; j_gene: TRBJ2-1; CDR3aa: CASSPFSLGEQFF; CDR3nt: TGTGCCAGCAGCCCGTTTAGCCTCGGGGAGCAGTTCTTC
d_gene: NA; abundance: NA; v_gene: TRBV14; j_gene: TRBJ2-5; CDR3aa: CASSPHRNRLAETQYF; CDR3nt: TGTGCCAGCAGCCCACACAGAAACAGACTGGCGGAGACCCAGTACTTC
d_gene: NA; abundance: NA; v_gene: TRBV15; j_gene: TRBJ2-1; CDR3aa: CATSRDWGPNEQFF; CDR3nt: TGTGCCACCAGCAGAGATTGGGGCCCCAATGAGCAGTTCTTC
d_gene: NA; abundance: NA; v_gene: TRBV11-3; j_gene: TRBJ2-3; CDR3aa: CASSDNRVTDTQYF; CDR3nt: TGTGCCAGCAGCGACAACAGGGTTACAGATACGCAGTATTTT
d_gene: TRBD1; abundance: NA; v_gene: TRBV4-3; j_gene: TRBJ2-5; CDR3aa: CASNPRKDRGQETQYF; CDR3nt: TGCGCCAGCAACCCTAGGAAGGACAGGGGGCAAGAGACCCAGTACTTC
d_gene: NA; abundance: few; v_gene: TRBV28; j_gene: TRBJ2-5; CDR3aa: CASSPMPTTGRETQYF; CDR3nt: TGTGCCAGCAGCCCGATGCCGACTACAGGGAGGGAGACCCAGTACTTC
d_gene: TRBD2; abundance: NA; v_gene: TRBV24-1; j_gene: TRBJ2-5; CDR3aa: CATSDPGGGEETQYF; CDR3nt: TGTGCCACCAGTGACCCCGGGGGGGGCGAGGAGACCCAGTACTTC
d_gene: NA; abundance: NA; v_gene: TRBV28; j_gene: TRBJ2-1; CDR3aa: CASSPIGTYNEQFF; CDR3nt: TGTGCCAGCAGTCCCATTGGGACCTACAATGAGCAGTTCTTC
d_gene: NA; abundance: NA; v_gene: TRBV29-1; j_gene: TRBJ2-5; CDR3aa: CSVHRGGETQYF; CDR3nt: TGCAGCGTTCACAGGGGGGGAGAGACCCAGTACTTC
d_gene: TRBD1; abundance: NA; v_gene: TRBV20-1; j_gene: TRBJ1-5; CDR3aa: CSAREGGGNQPQHF; CDR3nt: TGCAGTGCTAGAGAAGGGGGCGGAAATCAGCCCCAGCATTTT
d_gene: NA; abundance: NA; v_gene: TRBV11-2; j_gene: TRBJ2-1; CDR3aa: CASSPDREKKEGEQFF; CDR3nt: TGTGCCAGCAGCCCCGATCGGGAGAAAAAGGAAGGTGAGCAGTTCTTC
d_gene: NA; abundance: many; v_gene: TRBV12-3/TRBV12-4; j_gene: TRBJ2-3; CDR3aa: CASSPVAGADTQYF; CDR3nt: TGTGCCAGCAGTCCGGTGGCAGGAGCCGATACGCAGTATTTT
d_gene: TRBD2; abundance: NA; v_gene: TRBV10-3; j_gene: TRBJ2-7; CDR3aa: CAIRSGSGSYEQYF; CDR3nt: TGTGCCATCAGATCCGGTAGCGGGAGCTACGAGCAGTACTTC
d_gene: NA; abundance: few; v_gene: TRBV9; j_gene: TRBJ2-5; CDR3aa: CASSVARGAGGLQETQYF; CDR3nt: TGTGCCAGCAGCGTAGCTCGGGGGGCAGGCGGACTACAAGAGACCCAGTACTTC
d_gene: NA; abundance: few; v_gene: TRBV12-3/TRBV12-4; j_gene: TRBJ1-1; CDR3aa: CATTGSPNTEAFF; CDR3nt: TGTGCCACCACGGGGTCTCCGAACACTGAAGCTTTCTTT
d_gene: NA; abundance: NA; v_gene: TRBV11-2; j_gene: TRBJ2-5; CDR3aa: CASSLEPYGGRAVETQYF; CDR3nt: TGTGCCAGCAGCTTAGAGCCCTATGGGGGGCGCGCGGTGGAGACCCAGTACTTC
d_gene: NA; abundance: NA; v_gene: TRBV11-2; j_gene: TRBJ2-1; CDR3aa: CASRGQGRYNEQFF; CDR3nt: TGTGCCAGCAGAGGGCAGGGACGATACAATGAGCAGTTCTTC
d_gene: NA; abundance: NA; v_gene: TRBV7-2; j_gene: TRBJ2-2; CDR3aa: CASSSDWNTGELFF; CDR3nt: TGTGCCAGCAGCTCCGACTGGAACACCGGGGAGCTGTTTTTT
d_gene: TRBD1; abundance: few; v_gene: TRBV5-5; j_gene: TRBJ1-4; CDR3aa: CASSSYWGTAFNEKLFF; CDR3nt: TGTGCCAGCAGCTCTTACTGGGGGACAGCCTTTAATGAAAAACTGTTTTTT